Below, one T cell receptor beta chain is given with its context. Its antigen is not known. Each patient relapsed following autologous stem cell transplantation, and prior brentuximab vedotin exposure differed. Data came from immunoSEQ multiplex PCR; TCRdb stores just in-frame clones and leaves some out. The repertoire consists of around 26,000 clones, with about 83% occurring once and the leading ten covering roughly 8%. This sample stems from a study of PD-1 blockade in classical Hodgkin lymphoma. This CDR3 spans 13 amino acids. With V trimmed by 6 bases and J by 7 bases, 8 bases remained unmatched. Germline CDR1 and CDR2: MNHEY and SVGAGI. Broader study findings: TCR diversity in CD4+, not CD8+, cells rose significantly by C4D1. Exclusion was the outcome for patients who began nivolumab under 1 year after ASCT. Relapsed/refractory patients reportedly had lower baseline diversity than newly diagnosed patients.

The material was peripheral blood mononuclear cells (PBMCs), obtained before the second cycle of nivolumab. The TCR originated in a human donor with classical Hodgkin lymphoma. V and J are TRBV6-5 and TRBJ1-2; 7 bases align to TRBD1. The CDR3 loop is CASRKQGKGGYTF. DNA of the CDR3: TGTGCCAGCAGAAAACAGGGGAAGGGTGGCTACACCTTC.